The entry below describes one T cell receptor beta chain. CDR3 length equals 13 residues. Deletions cut 6 bases from V and 2 bases from J, with 9 bases between. Looked up from germline, CDR1 is LNHNV and CDR2 is YYDKDF (reference sequence). This entry belongs to a study of shared clonotypes between healthy human individuals. The table came from immunoSEQ multiplex PCR; TCRdb's copy has only in-frame clones and leaves some out. The sample carries 2 million to 2.5 million clones, about 94% recorded once. Sequencing used naive CD4+ T cells sorted from blood. Specified subset: CD45RA+ positively selected. The origin of this receptor is a man younger than 35 in good health. V is TRBV15 and J is TRBJ2-3; D call uncertain. CDR3 DNA sequence: TGTGCCACCAGTGCGCGATTCACAGATACGCAGTATTTT. It yields the protein CATSARFTDTQYF.